Detailed here is one T cell receptor (beta chain). These data come from a study of OX40 agonist ivuxolimab in advanced cancers. In the study overall: It was ivuxolimab, an agonistic anti-OX40 (CD134) antibody, that patients were treated with.

Trimming cost V 4 bases and J 2 bases; bases outside gene matches: 6. The CDR3 spans 15 residues. In germline, CDR1 is SGHDT, CDR2 YYEEEE. The repertoire was sequenced with immunoSEQ multiplex PCR; TCRdb's copy has only in-frame clones and lacks some. Altogether 60,000 or so clones are present, around 83% being singletons, with the ten largest covering roughly 0.99%. This specimen consisted of CD4+ or CD8+ T cells sorted from blood, obtained in a trial of the OX40 agonist ivuxolimab. The chain is built from TRBV5-6 and TRBJ2-1; 7 nucleotides match TRBD1. This TCR was recovered from an adult with an advanced solid tumor such as melanoma, head and neck, liver or kidney cancer. The CDR3 protein is CASSEDRVTYNEQFF. DNA for the CDR3: TGTGCCAGCAGCGAAGACAGGGTGACCTACAATGAGCAGTTCTTC.